This T cell receptor (beta chain) is drawn from a study of CD8 T cells in Susac syndrome. Random hexamers were used to reverse transcribe the RNA input (roughly 0.5 to 1 ug). immunoSEQ multiplex PCR amplified TCR beta CDR3 across 54 Vbeta, 13 Jbeta. MiXCR, applied by TCRdb to the immunoSEQ multiplex PCR reads, yields one record per CDR3 protein. The sample holds about 210,000 distinct CDR3 sequences, around 95% seen once. In germline, CDR1 is LGHDT, CDR2 YNNKEL (reference sequence). The CDR3 extends over 13 amino acids. V dropped 3 bases and J dropped 5 bases, with 7 bases sitting between them. CD8+ and CD4+ T cells from blood underwent TCR beta sequencing. Negative isolation yielded the CD8+ and CD4+ T cells, while FACS enriched the TEMRA cells.

Material for sequencing was CD4+ T cells from PBMCs. This clonotype was sampled from a human donor with multiple sclerosis. This chain links TRBV3-1 with TRBJ2-2; the D is unclear. CDR3 in DNA: TGTGCCAGCAGCCACGTTATGACCGGGGAGCTGTTTTTT. Translated: CASSHVMTGELFF.